The rows below give T cell receptor beta chains drawn from one sample of a study of blood T cell repertoires in COVID-19. Repertoires were generated with immunoSEQ multiplex PCR, while TCRdb's copy carries only in-frame clones and drops some. Altogether 30,000 to 35,000 clones are present, over 90% being singletons, with the ten largest covering 4% to 6.5%. The sequenced sample was peripheral blood. Receptors were obtained from a human donor in a cohort sampled during active COVID-19. CDR3s include the opening cysteine and the closing phenylalanine or tryptophan. A D gene is named only where the DNA matches it firmly. A clone size is listed for some rows: how often the clone was seen (once, few, many), or a class if it is expanded.

abundance	v_gene	j_gene	d_gene	CDR3aa	CDR3nt
-	TRBV10-1	TRBJ2-5	-	CARFVLYYNLLETQYF	TGCGCCAGATTCGTGTTGTACTACAACCTTCTTGAGACCCAGTACTTC
-	TRBV6-2/TRBV6-3	TRBJ2-2	-	CASSSRRVGELFF	TGTGCCAGCAGCTCCCGGCGGGTCGGGGAGCTGTTTTTT
-	TRBV9	TRBJ1-1	TRBD1	CASSVTGTGNMNTEAFF	TGTGCCAGCAGCGTGACCGGGACAGGTAACATGAACACTGAAGCTTTCTTT
-	TRBV25-1	TRBJ1-1	TRBD1	CASSGQGKVDTEAFF	TGTGCCAGCAGTGGACAGGGGAAAGTGGACACTGAAGCTTTCTTT
once	TRBV7-2	TRBJ1-5	-	CASSLAGAVRDDFWAANQPQHF	TGTGCCAGCAGCTTAGCAGGGGCCGTCAGGGATGACTTTTGGGCCGCGAATCAGCCCCAGCATTTT
-	TRBV7-9	TRBJ2-2	-	CASSTGPGELFF	TGTGCCAGCAGCACAGGGCCCGGGGAGCTGTTTTTT
-	TRBV5-4	TRBJ2-1	TRBD2	CASSLKWERGGYNEQFF	TGTGCCAGCAGCTTGAAATGGGAGCGGGGGGGCTACAATGAGCAGTTCTTC
-	TRBV5-4	TRBJ2-1	TRBD2	CASNLEASGSGEQFF	TGTGCCAGCAACTTGGAGGCTAGCGGGAGTGGTGAGCAGTTCTTC
-	TRBV11-2	TRBJ1-1	-	CASSLVQGMNTEAFF	TGTGCCAGCAGCTTAGTCCAGGGAATGAACACTGAAGCTTTCTTT
-	TRBV7-9	TRBJ2-7	TRBD1	CASSPVQGAGEQYF	TGTGCCAGCAGCCCCGTTCAGGGGGCGGGCGAGCAGTACTTC
once	TRBV6-5	TRBJ2-2	-	CASSGGDPGELFF	TGTGCCAGCAGCGGAGGGGATCCCGGGGAGCTGTTTTTT
-	TRBV6-2/TRBV6-3	TRBJ1-1	TRBD1	CASSTRQGAAFF	TGTGCCAGCAGTACGCGACAGGGGGCAGCTTTCTTT
-	TRBV6-5	TRBJ2-7	TRBD2	CASSYGLGYEQYF	TGTGCCAGCAGTTACGGACTAGGCTACGAGCAGTACTTC
-	TRBV19	TRBJ2-5	-	CASRGTKTGSETQYF	TGTGCCAGTAGGGGGACGAAGACAGGATCCGAGACCCAGTACTTC
-	TRBV15	TRBJ1-1	-	CATSSPGGLATEAFF	TGTGCCACCAGCTCGCCCGGGGGGCTGGCCACTGAAGCTTTCTTT
-	TRBV28	TRBJ2-1	TRBD2	CASSRGGGSYNEQFF	TGTGCCAGCAGTCGCGGGGGTGGCTCCTACAATGAGCAGTTCTTC
-	TRBV3-1/TRBV3-2	TRBJ2-2	-	CASSQDEGTGFTGELFF	TGTGCCAGCAGCCAAGATGAGGGCACGGGGTTCACCGGGGAGCTGTTTTTT
-	TRBV11-2	TRBJ2-5	TRBD2	CASSLDLWAGTSGGEETQYF	TGTGCCAGCAGCTTAGATCTTTGGGCCGGGACTAGCGGGGGGGAAGAGACCCAGTACTTC
-	TRBV28	TRBJ1-3	-	CASSLSTYSGNTIYF	TGTGCCAGCAGTTTATCCACCTACTCTGGAAACACCATATATTTT
-	TRBV5-1	TRBJ1-1	TRBD1	CASSSDSGTVNTEAFF	TGCGCCAGCAGCTCGGACTCCGGGACAGTGAACACTGAAGCTTTCTTT
-	TRBV27	TRBJ1-6	TRBD1	CASRGGQGHSPLHF	TGTGCCAGCAGGGGGGGACAGGGGCATTCACCCCTCCACTTT
-	TRBV20-1	TRBJ1-4	-	CSARPNEKLFF	TGCAGTGCTAGACCAAATGAAAAACTGTTTTTT
-	TRBV14	TRBJ2-7	-	CASSQALQGEQYF	TGTGCCAGCAGCCAAGCGTTACAGGGCGAGCAGTACTTC
-	TRBV3-1/TRBV3-2	TRBJ1-6	TRBD1	CASTLGDRDNSPLHF	TGTGCCAGCACTCTAGGGGACAGGGATAATTCACCCCTCCACTTT
-	TRBV5-1	TRBJ2-7	TRBD1	CASSLIAGGYEQYF	TGCGCCAGCAGCTTGATCGCAGGGGGCTACGAGCAGTACTTC